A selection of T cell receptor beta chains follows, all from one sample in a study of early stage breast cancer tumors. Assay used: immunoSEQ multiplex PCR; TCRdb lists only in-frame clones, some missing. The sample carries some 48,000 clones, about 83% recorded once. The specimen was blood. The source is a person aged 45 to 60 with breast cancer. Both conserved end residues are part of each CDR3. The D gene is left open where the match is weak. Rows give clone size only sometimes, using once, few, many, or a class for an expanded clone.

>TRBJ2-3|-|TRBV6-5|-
TGTGCCAGCAGTTACGGTCACTTCACAGATACGCAGTATTTT
CASSYGHFTDTQYF
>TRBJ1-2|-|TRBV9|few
TGTGCCAGCAGCTCAGATCTCGTGGGTAACTATGGCTACACCTTC
CASSSDLVGNYGYTF
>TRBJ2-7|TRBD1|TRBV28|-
TGTGCCAGCAGTTTCCCCTGGACAGGGGGCTCCTACGAGCAGTACTTC
CASSFPWTGGSYEQYF
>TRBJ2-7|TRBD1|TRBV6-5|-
TGTGCCAGCAGTTACTCATTACAGGGGGTCCACGAGCAGTACTTC
CASSYSLQGVHEQYF
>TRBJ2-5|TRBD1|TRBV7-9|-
TGTGCCAGCAGCTTCCGCGGACAGGGGGTAGAGACCCAGTACTTC
CASSFRGQGVETQYF
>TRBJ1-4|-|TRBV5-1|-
TGCGCCAGCAGCTTGAGGGTTAATGAAAAACTGTTTTTT
CASSLRVNEKLFF
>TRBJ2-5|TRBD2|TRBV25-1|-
TGTGCCAGCAGTGAACGGGAGGGGGGGACCCAGTACTTC
CASSEREGGTQYF
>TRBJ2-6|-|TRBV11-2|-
TGTGCCAGCAGCTTAGTAGGCGGGTCTGGGGCCAACGTCCTGACTTTC
CASSLVGGSGANVLTF
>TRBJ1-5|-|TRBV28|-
TGTGCCAGCAGTTCAGGGTATTTGAGCAATCAGCCCCAGCATTTT
CASSSGYLSNQPQHF
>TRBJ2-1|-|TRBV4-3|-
TGCGCCAGCAGCCAAGATAGTCGCGGCGACAATGAGCAGTTCTTC
CASSQDSRGDNEQFF
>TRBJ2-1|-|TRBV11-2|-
TGTGCCAGCAGCTCCCAGGTAGGGATCAATGAGCAGTTCTTC
CASSSQVGINEQFF
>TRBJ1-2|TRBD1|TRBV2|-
TGTGCCAGCAGCCCAGGGGGTCGGTACTATGGCTACACCTTC
CASSPGGRYYGYTF
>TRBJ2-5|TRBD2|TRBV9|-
TGTGCCAGCAGCGCCTCCTTCTCGGGGGGAGGAGAGACCCAGTACTTC
CASSASFSGGGETQYF
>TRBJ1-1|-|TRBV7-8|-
TGTGCCAGCAGCCCACTAACGGGGGTCGGGAACACTGAAGCTTTCTTT
CASSPLTGVGNTEAFF
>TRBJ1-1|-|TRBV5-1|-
TGCGCCAGCAACACGATAGGAGGGAGCACTGAAGCTTTCTTT
CASNTIGGSTEAFF
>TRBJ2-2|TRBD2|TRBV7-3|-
TGTGCCAGCAGCGAAGGGACTAGCGGTACCGGGGAGCTGTTTTTT
CASSEGTSGTGELFF
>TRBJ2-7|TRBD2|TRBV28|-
TGTGCCAGCAGACCCCACGCCGGGACTAGCGGGGGGTTGTCCTACGAGCAGTACTTC
CASRPHAGTSGGLSYEQYF
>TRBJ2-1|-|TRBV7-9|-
TGTGCCAGCAGCTTAGGAGTCCACAATGAGCAGTTCTTC
CASSLGVHNEQFF
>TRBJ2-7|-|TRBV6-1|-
TGTGCCAGCAGTGAACGTACAACCCCCGGGGACGAGCAGTACTTC
CASSERTTPGDEQYF
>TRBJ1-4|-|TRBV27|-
TGTGCCAGCAGTTTAGGTGAAAAACTGTTTTTT
CASSLGEKLFF
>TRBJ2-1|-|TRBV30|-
TGTGCCTGGACCAGGGGCGAAAGCTCCTACAATGAGCAGTTCTTC
CAWTRGESSYNEQFF
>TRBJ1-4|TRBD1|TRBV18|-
TGTGCCAGCTCACCCGAAAACAGGGGTACTAATGAAAAACTGTTTTTT
CASSPENRGTNEKLFF
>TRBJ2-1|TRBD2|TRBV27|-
TGTGCCAGCAGTTTAACGGGACTAGCGGGAACCAATGAGCAGTTCTTC
CASSLTGLAGTNEQFF
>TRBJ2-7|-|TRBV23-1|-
TGCGCCAGCAGTCCTGGACTATTACTTAGCTCCTACGAGCAGTACTTC
CASSPGLLLSSYEQYF
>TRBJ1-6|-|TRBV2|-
TGTGCCAGCAAATCTAACTTCATCGGCCTCCACTTT
CASKSNFIGLHF
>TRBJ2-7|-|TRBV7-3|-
TGTGCCAGCAGCTTCCCTTACGAGCAGTACTTC
CASSFPYEQYF
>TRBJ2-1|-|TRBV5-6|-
TGTGCCAGCTATTTGACTGGTTCTAGGAATGAGCAGTTCTTC
CASYLTGSRNEQFF
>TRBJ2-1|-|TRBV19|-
TGTGCCAGTAGTATAACCGCGAAAGGGGAGCAGTTCTTC
CASSITAKGEQFF
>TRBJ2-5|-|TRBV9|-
TGTGCCAGCAGCCCACCGGACGGCATACACCAAGAGACCCAGTACTTC
CASSPPDGIHQETQYF
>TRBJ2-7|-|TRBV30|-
TGTGCCTGGAGTCTTGCCCGGGACTTCCTCTACTTCTCCTACGAGCAGTACTTC
CAWSLARDFLYFSYEQYF
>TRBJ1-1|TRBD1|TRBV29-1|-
TGCAGCGTTGAGTCCAGGGGGCTTTCTGAAGCTTTCTTT
CSVESRGLSEAFF
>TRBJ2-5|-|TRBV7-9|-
TGTGCCAGCAGCTTCTCTGAAGAAGAGACCCAGTACTTC
CASSFSEEETQYF
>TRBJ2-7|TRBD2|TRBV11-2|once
TGTGCCAGCAGCTTAGATTTAGCGGGGGCTGGTCCCTACGAGCAGTACTTC
CASSLDLAGAGPYEQYF
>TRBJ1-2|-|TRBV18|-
TGTGCCAGCTCACCTCTCAGCGGACAGAATAACTATGGCTACACCTTC
CASSPLSGQNNYGYTF
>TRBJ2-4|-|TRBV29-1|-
TGCAGCGTTGAAGTCAGGGGTTGGACGGACATTCAGTACTTC
CSVEVRGWTDIQYF
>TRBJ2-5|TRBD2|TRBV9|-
TGTGCCAGCAGCGTGGGGACTAGCGGGATAGAGACCCAGTACTTC
CASSVGTSGIETQYF
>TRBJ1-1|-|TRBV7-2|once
TGTGCCAGCAGCTTAAGGGACGGACAGTTCACTGAAGCTTTCTTT
CASSLRDGQFTEAFF
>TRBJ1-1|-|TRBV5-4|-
TGTGCCAGCAGCTTAGGGGGACTCCGGTGGGGGGCGAACACTGAAGCTTTCTTT
CASSLGGLRWGANTEAFF
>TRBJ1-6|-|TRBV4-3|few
TGCGCCAGCAGCCAAGAATCCGGACAGACTCACCTTGATTCACCCCTCCACTTT
CASSQESGQTHLDSPLHF
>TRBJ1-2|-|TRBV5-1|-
TGCGCCAGCAGCGTAGACACTAACTATGGCTACACCTTC
CASSVDTNYGYTF
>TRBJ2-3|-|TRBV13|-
TGTGCCAGCAGCTTATTCACCAGGCCCCTCGCAGATACGCAGTATTTT
CASSLFTRPLADTQYF
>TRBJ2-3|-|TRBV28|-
TGTGCCAGCAGAACCCAAAAATCTAGCACAGATACGCAGTATTTT
CASRTQKSSTDTQYF
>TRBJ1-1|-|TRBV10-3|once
TGTGCCATCAGTGAGTCCCGGGGGCGGAACACTGAAGCTTTCTTT
CAISESRGRNTEAFF